Listed below are T cell receptor beta chains from one sample, sequenced in a study of T cell responses to AZD1222 COVID-19 vaccine. Here immunoSEQ multiplex PCR was the method, and the copy in TCRdb shows in-frame clones only, minus some. The sample records under 80,000 clones, around 80% being singletons. This specimen was peripheral blood, taken 28 days after the second AZD1222 dose. Receptors originate from an adult who received the AZD1222 COVID-19 vaccine. CDR3s include the opening cysteine and the closing phenylalanine or tryptophan. D genes are given only for firm matches. Rows may omit the clone size; those that give it use once, few, many or a size class.

v_call,clone_size,j_call,d_call,cdr3_nt,cdr3_aa
TRBV29-1,few,TRBJ2-7,TRBD2,TGCAGCGTTGACGGGGTAGCGGGGAGCTCCTACGAGCAGTACTTC,CSVDGVAGSSYEQYF
TRBV28,-,TRBJ2-7,-,TGTGCCAGCAGTTCGTCGTGGGTGGCCTGGGGAAACACCTACGAGCAGTACTTC,CASSSSWVAWGNTYEQYF
TRBV7-2,-,TRBJ2-1,TRBD1,TGTGCCAGCAGCGCAAGACAGGGGGCGACCACAAGTGAGCAGTTCTTC,CASSARQGATTSEQFF
TRBV12-5,-,TRBJ1-6,-,TGTGCTAGTGGTTTGACAGGGTATAATTCACCCCTCCACTTT,CASGLTGYNSPLHF
TRBV2,-,TRBJ2-4,TRBD1,TGTGCCAGCACATATTACAGGGGGCCCAAAAACATTCAGTACTTC,CASTYYRGPKNIQYF
TRBV6-1,once,TRBJ2-7,TRBD2,TGTGCCAGCAGGCGCCGGGAGGGCCCCTACGAGCAGTACTTC,CASRRREGPYEQYF
TRBV6-5,-,TRBJ1-2,-,TGTGCCAGCAGTTTACAGGGCTATGGCTACACCTTC,CASSLQGYGYTF
TRBV6-5,-,TRBJ2-7,TRBD1,TGTGCCAGCAGTCGACAGGGGGGGGTCGAGCAGTACTTC,CASSRQGGVEQYF
TRBV2,-,TRBJ2-1,-,TGTGCCAGCAGTCCAGGGCGGGATTCCTACAATGAGCAGTTCTTC,CASSPGRDSYNEQFF
TRBV6-2/TRBV6-3,-,TRBJ1-2,-,TGTGCCAGCAGTTACCAGGCCGGGACCGATGGCTACACCTTC,CASSYQAGTDGYTF
TRBV9,-,TRBJ1-6,-,TGTGCCAGCAGCGTAGGGCCGTCTCTTGGGTCACCCCTCCACTTT,CASSVGPSLGSPLHF
TRBV6-2/TRBV6-3,-,TRBJ1-2,-,TGTGCCAGCAGTTACAGGCCTTATGGCTACACCTTC,CASSYRPYGYTF
TRBV7-2,once,TRBJ2-3,TRBD2,TGTGCCAGCAGCTCGAGCGGGAGAAGGACAGATACGCAGTATTTT,CASSSSGRRTDTQYF
TRBV5-6,-,TRBJ1-5,-,TGTGCCAGCAGCTTGGAGGGCGGCAGGGTTAGCAATCAGCCCCAGCATTTT,CASSLEGGRVSNQPQHF
TRBV4-2,-,TRBJ2-1,-,TGTGCCAGCAGCCAACTCGATGAGCAGTTCTTC,CASSQLDEQFF
TRBV29-1,-,TRBJ1-3,-,TGCAGCGTCGTAGCGGAAGACAGGTCTGGAAACACCATATATTTT,CSVVAEDRSGNTIYF